What follows is one T cell receptor beta chain and its context. Here immunoSEQ multiplex PCR was the method, and the copy in TCRdb shows in-frame clones only, minus some. The sample includes about 130,000 clones, roughly 91% seen only once; the top ten take about 1.5%. The CDR3 has 17 residues. CDR1 is SGHRS, CDR2 YFSETQ, per germline. V lost 5 bases and J lost 5, with 23 bases in between. These data belong to a study of control samples from healthy donors and cancer patients. The clonotype originates from a man in his fifties or sixties with head and neck cancer. Sequenced material: PBMCs. The chain links TRBV5-1 to TRBJ2-1; D is perhaps TRBD2 (6 bases). DNA of the CDR3: TGCGCCAGCAGTTGGGGGAGGAGGAGCGGATCTGACAATGAGCAGTTCTTC. Its protein is CASSWGRRSGSDNEQFF.